These 7 T cell receptor beta chains were sequenced from one sample in a study of T cells in women clearing cervical HPV infection. Sequencing was performed with immunoSEQ multiplex PCR; in TCRdb, only in-frame clones are kept and a portion is missing. Its table records more than 30,000 clones. The specimen was blood buffy coat. These receptors originate from a woman between 18 and 70 years old with a cervical HPV16 infection that either progressed to CIN3+ or cleared (not recorded which).

On this clone: Coverage ceases 3 residues before the CDR3 finishes, and the germline J gene fills in the end. The V gene is TRBV7-9, the J gene TRBJ1-2; D is unresolved. CDR1 SEHNR and CDR2 FQNEAQ come from the germline V gene (reference sequence). This CDR3 is 13 amino acids long. The germline V and J ends were trimmed by 1 base and 6 bases, with 9 bases remaining between them. The CDR3 is CASSLVIGDGYTF. Partial CDR3 DNA: TGTGCCAGCAGCTTAGTAATCGGGGATGGC.

Turning to this clone: The read gets to within 3 residues of the CDR3 end, and the germline J gene fills in the rest. The chain carries TRBV5-1 and TRBJ2-6; D possibly matches TRBD1 or TRBD2 (5 bases each). Germline lookup yields CDR1 SGHRS and CDR2 YFSETQ. CDR3 length: 18 residues. Trimming stripped 0 bases from V and 4 bases from J, with 17 bases between. CDR3 residues: CASSLEGAGSTGANVLTF. The covered CDR3 bases are TGCGCCAGCAGCTTGGAGGGAGCAGGGTCTACCGGGGCCAACGTC.

Concerning this clone: The read terminates 3 residues before the CDR3 end, so the remaining end is supplied by the germline J gene. This chain connects TRBV5-3 to TRBJ2-4, with D uncertain. TRBV5-3 is recorded as an ORF, its role being uncertain. V was cut by 4 bases and J by 7 bases, with 24 bases left in between. The CDR3 has 17 amino acids. The CDR3 bases that were read are TGTGCCAGAAGCCTGGCAAGGGCCAGCCTGCAAGAGAACATT. It specifies CARSLARASLQENI. The whole CDR3 protein is CARSLARASLQENIQYF.

Of note for this clone: The CDR3 is cut off 3 residues early in the read; its end comes from the germline J gene. The rearrangement joins TRBV2 to TRBJ1-4; D gene uncertain. This CDR3 has 12 residues. Trimming took off 6 bases at V and 8 bases at J, with 10 bases between the two ends. Per germline, CDR1 SNHLY and CDR2 FYNNEI. CDR3 sequence reads: CASRPRGEKLFF. CDR3 DNA (partial): TGTGCCAGCAGGCCCCGAGGGGAAAAA.

Notes on this clone: The read halts 3 residues ahead of the CDR3 end, with the missing end drawn from the germline J gene. The chain joins TRBV20-1 to TRBJ2-7; D possibly corresponds to TRBD1 (5 bases). V lost 4 bases and J lost 1, with 11 bases in between. The CDR3 sequence is 13 residues long. CDR1 is DFQATT and CDR2 is SNEGSKA in the germline V gene (reference sequence). The CDR3 bases that were read are TGCAGTGCTACCAGGACACGGTCCTACGAG. Translated: CSATRTRSYE. The entire CDR3 sequence reads CSATRTRSYEQYF.

Of note for this clone: The CDR3 end is not reached by the read, which stops 3 residues before it; the germline J gene fills it in. The chain has TRBV19 and TRBJ2-3, with 14 nucleotides matching TRBD2. V shed 6 bases, J shed 6 bases, and the junction held 8 bases outside the gene matches. CDR3 length: 16 residues. Germline CDR1 LNHDA, CDR2 SQIVND (reference sequence). CDR3 bases read: TGTGCCAGTAGATTGGGACTAGCGGGGGTCCCCGATACG. Translating it yields CASRLGLAGVPDT. The complete CDR3 protein is CASRLGLAGVPDTQYF.

On this clone itself: The read terminates 3 residues ahead of where the CDR3 ends, so the germline J gene completes it. The chain recombines TRBV12-5 with TRBJ1-2; D remains unclear. Germline CDR1 and CDR2: LGHNT and FRNRAP. This CDR3 comprises 14 residues. This chain's CDR3 is CASGRGPLSEGYTF. The CDR3 bases that were read are TGTGCTAGTGGCCGCGGGCCCCTCTCAGAAGGC. The variable domain in full, completed from reference TRBV12-5 and TRBJ1-2, reads DARVTQTPRHKVTEMGQEVTMRCQPILGHNTVFWYRQTMMQGLELLAYFRNRAPLDDSGMPKDRFSAEMPDATLATLKIQPSEPRDSAVYFCASGRGPLSEGYTFGSGTRLTVV.